A single sample gave rise to the 26 T cell receptor beta chains below, sequenced in a study of shared clonotypes between healthy human individuals. Clones were read by immunoSEQ multiplex PCR, and TCRdb kept only the in-frame ones, dropping some. The repertoire has some 1 million clones, 75% of them found once; the top ten carry about 1.5%. Sequencing input: memory CD4+ T cells sorted from blood. The subset denotes: CD45RA-negative fraction. All receptors derive from a man aged 18 to 30 in good health.

The J gene is TRBJ2-7, the V gene TRBV7-2; TRBD1 matches 7 bases. Looked up from germline, CDR1 is SGHTA and CDR2 is FQGNSA. The junction had 10 bases not matched to a gene; V was cut back by 7 bases and J by 4 bases. The CDR3 runs to 14 residues. CDR3 bases: TGTGCCAGCAAGGGGGCAGGGGGAGATTACGAGCAGTACTTC. It is translated as CASKGAGGDYEQYF.

The rearrangement links TRBV30 to TRBJ2-1; 7 bases are a match to TRBD1. The CDR3 is 12 residues long. The germline V gene has CDR1 GTSNPN and CDR2 SVGIG (reference sequence). The V and J ends lost 2 bases and 9 bases, in that order; junction bases with no gene match: 4. CDR3 sequence (DNA): TGTGCCTGGAGTCCCCGGACAGGTGAGCAGTTCTTC. It codes for CAWSPRTGEQFF.

This chain links TRBV19 with TRBJ2-5; no reliable D call. V gave up 2 bases and J gave up 0 bases, with 4 bases separating them. The CDR3 covers 13 residues. CDR1 LNHDA and CDR2 SQIVND come from the germline V gene (reference sequence). The CDR3 DNA reads as TGTGCCAGTAGTATATCTGACCAAGAGACCCAGTACTTC. Translated: CASSISDQETQYF. Full variable domain (remainder filled in from reference TRBV19 and TRBJ2-5): DGGITQSPKYLFRKEGQNVTLSCEQNLNHDAMYWYRQDPGQGLRLIYYSQIVNDFQKGDIAEGYSVSREKKESFPLTVTSAQKNPTAFYLCASSISDQETQYFGPGTRLLVL.

This rearrangement joins TRBV6-5 to TRBJ2-5; 8 positions match TRBD1. The J call may be mistaken, given a closer DNA end match to TRBJ2-7. This CDR3 region has 13 residues. Germline-derived CDR1 and CDR2 are MNHEY and SVGAGI. CDR3: CASRTDRAHEQYF. The CDR3 DNA sequence: TGTGCCAGCAGGACGGACAGGGCCCACGAGCAGTACTTC.

This clone showed up just once. This sequence joins TRBV18 and TRBJ2-7; D uncertain. V was trimmed by 6 bases and J by 0 bases, leaving 6 bases between them. The germline CDR1 and CDR2 sequences are KGHSH and LQKENI. This CDR3 has 12 residues. This CDR3 is CASSFSSYEQYF. CDR3 nucleotide sequence: TGTGCCAGCTCGTTCTCCTCCTACGAGCAGTACTTC.

CDR3 sequence reads: CASRTAMNEKLFF. The CDR3 region has the DNA TGTGCCAGCCGTACAGCTATGAATGAAAAACTGTTTTTT. The chain carries TRBV7-9 and TRBJ1-4; no firm D call. Trimming removed 8 bases at V and 5 bases at J, with 12 bases between. The CDR3 is made up of 13 amino acids. CDR1 and CDR2 from the germline V gene are SEHNR and FQNEAQ (reference sequence).

This clone was seen just once. The V gene is TRBV10-1, the J gene TRBJ2-7; D not resolved. This CDR3 contains 13 residues. CDR1 and CDR2 (germline): WNHNN, SYGVQD (reference sequence). V shed 3 bases and J shed 4 bases, with 10 bases lying between them. CDR3 nucleotide sequence: TGCGCCAGCAGTGATGGGCCAGTTTACGAGCAGTACTTC. Protein: CASSDGPVYEQYF.

The CDR3 DNA reads as TGCGCCAGCAGCTTGCACAGGGATAAAACTGAAGCTTTCTTT. This sequence encodes CASSLHRDKTEAFF. The chain carries TRBV5-1 and TRBJ1-1, with D maybe TRBD1 (6 bases). Trimming left V 1 base short and J 5 bases short, with 12 bases between. The CDR3 loop spans 14 amino acids. The germline V gene has CDR1 SGHRS and CDR2 YFSETQ. Full variable domain (outside the CDR3, taken from reference TRBV5-1 and TRBJ1-1): KAGVTQTPRYLIKTRGQQVTLSCSPISGHRSVSWYQQTPGQGLQFLFEYFSETQRNKGNFPGRFSGRQFSNSRSEMNVSTLELGDSALYLCASSLHRDKTEAFFGQGTRLTVV.

This clone showed up just a few times. The V and J genes are TRBV9 and TRBJ1-3; D may be TRBD1 (5 bases). Per germline, CDR1 SGDLS and CDR2 YYNGEE. CDR3 length: 16 amino acids. V was shortened by 3 bases and J by 4 bases, with 17 bases between the two germline ends. CDR3 sequence reads: CASSAQVSGMGNTIYF. In nucleotides, the CDR3 is TGTGCCAGCAGCGCGCAAGTCTCAGGGATGGGAAACACCATATATTTT. The full variable domain, completed using reference TRBV9 and TRBJ1-3, is DSGVTQTPKHLITATGQRVTLRCSPRSGDLSVYWYQQSLDQGLQFLIQYYNGEERAKGNILERFSAQQFPDLHSELNLSSLELGDSALYFCASSAQVSGMGNTIYFGEGSWLTVV.

Worth noting for this clone: The sample carries other DNA sequences with the same CDR3. This chain links TRBV7-9 with TRBJ2-7; D gene uncertain. Germline CDR1 and CDR2: SEHNR and FQNEAQ (reference sequence). This CDR3 contains 11 residues. Between the trimmed V and J ends, which lost 0 bases and 6 bases, there was a span of 3 bases. This chain's CDR3 is CASSLAGEQYF. The CDR3 DNA sequence: TGTGCCAGCAGCTTAGCGGGCGAGCAGTACTTC.

This sequence joins TRBV6-6 and TRBJ2-7, with D perhaps assigned TRBD1 or TRBD2 (5 bases each). CDR1 and CDR2 from the germline V gene are MNHNY and SVGAGI (reference sequence). The V end was cut by 8 bases, the J end by 5 bases, with 16 bases between. The CDR3 length is 13 residues. CDR3 sequence reads: CASGTDENHEQYF. CDR3 bases: TGTGCCAGCGGGACGGACGAAAACCACGAGCAGTACTTC.

The chain links TRBV19 to TRBJ2-2; D is perhaps TRBD1 (6 bases). Trimming stripped 1 base from V and 5 bases from J, with 11 bases between. Germline lookup yields CDR1 LNHDA and CDR2 SQIVND (reference sequence). The CDR3 covers 15 residues. The chain's CDR3 is CASSIGGRRTGELFF. The CDR3 bases are TGTGCCAGTAGTATAGGGGGGCGGAGAACCGGGGAGCTGTTTTTT.

Comment on this clone: Other DNA sequences in this sample translate to the same CDR3. The CDR3 reads CASSRTENTEAFF. Written as DNA, the CDR3 is TGTGCCAGCAGCCGAACAGAGAACACTGAAGCTTTCTTT. V and J are TRBV6-6 and TRBJ1-1; D call uncertain. V lost 6 bases and J 1 base, leaving 9 bases between the germline ends. The germline V gene encodes CDR1 MNHNY and CDR2 SVGAGI (reference sequence). This CDR3 contains 13 residues.

A remark on this clone: A much larger clone differs from this one at a single base, so this may be a read error. The V gene is TRBV28, the J gene TRBJ1-2; D remains unclear. This CDR3 is 12 amino acids long. Trimming removed 1 base at V and 3 bases at J, with 3 bases between. In germline, CDR1 is MDHEN, CDR2 SYDVKM. CDR3 amino acids: CASSLFDYGYTF. CDR3 sequence (DNA): TGTGCCAGCAGTTTATTCGACTATGGCTACACCTTC.

This chain joins TRBV6-1 and TRBJ1-1; D uncertain. This CDR3 has 13 residues. From germline, CDR1 is MNHNS and CDR2 SASEGT. The germline V and J ends were trimmed by 10 bases and 1 base, with 13 bases remaining between them. As DNA, the CDR3 is TGTGCCACCAACTGGGTAGGGAACACTGAAGCTTTCTTT. Translating gives CATNWVGNTEAFF.

In this sample, this clone turned up once. The chain combines TRBV7-9 with TRBJ2-3; the D gene could be TRBD1 or TRBD2 (5 bases each). V was cut by 4 bases and J by 3 bases, with 11 bases left in between. This CDR3 region has 14 residues. Germline V CDR1 and CDR2: SEHNR, FQNEAQ (reference sequence). CDR3 nucleotide sequence: TGTGCCAGCAGCTCCTACAGGACTACAGATACGCAGTATTTT. Translated, it gives CASSSYRTTDTQYF.

Comment on this clone: One junction end does not reproduce the germline sequence, and a read error may be involved. The V and J genes are TRBV30 and TRBJ2-3; D remains ambiguous. Germline loops: CDR1 GTSNPN, CDR2 SVGIG (reference sequence). The CDR3 covers 15 residues. CDR3 residues: CAWSGGQVSRDTQYF. Written as DNA, the CDR3 is TGTGCCTGGAGTGGGGGTCAAGTAAGCAGAGATACGCAGTATTTT.

CDR3 protein: CASSPGTGGYTF. CDR3 in DNA: TGTGCCAGTAGTCCCGGGACGGGGGGCTACACCTTC. The V and J genes are TRBV19 and TRBJ1-2; the D gene is possibly TRBD1 (5 bases). Germline CDR1 and CDR2: LNHDA and SQIVND (reference sequence). This CDR3 has 12 amino acids. Trimming removed 5 bases at V and 8 bases at J, with 12 bases between. Full variable domain (missing parts from reference TRBV19 and TRBJ1-2): DGGITQSPKYLFRKEGQNVTLSCEQNLNHDAMYWYRQDPGQGLRLIYYSQIVNDFQKGDIAEGYSVSREKKESFPLTVTSAQKNPTAFYLCASSPGTGGYTFGSGTRLTVV.

The gene calls are TRBV1 and TRBJ1-4; the table's TRBD1 call for D was not verified on the DNA. TRBV1 is listed as a pseudogene. This CDR3 has 13 amino acids. Written as DNA, the CDR3 is TGCACCAGCAGCCTTCGAATCAGCGGACAGGGACTTTTT. It is translated as CTSSLRISGQGLF.

The V call is TRBV29-1, the J call TRBJ1-1; no reliable D call. V was clipped by 1 base and J by 4 bases, with 10 bases between them. This CDR3 is 13 amino acids long. CDR1 and CDR2 from the germline V gene are SQVTM and ANQGSEA. The DNA for the CDR3 is TGCAGCGTTGAAGTCAGCTCGGGCACTGAAGCTTTCTTT. Amino acid sequence: CSVEVSSGTEAFF.

The V gene is TRBV6-1, the J gene TRBJ2-4; 7 nucleotides match TRBD1. Germline V CDR1 and CDR2: MNHNS, SASEGT. CDR3 length equals 14 residues. The J segment lost 2 bases and the V segment lost 4 bases, leaving 2 bases of the junction unmatched. DNA for the CDR3: TGTGCCAGCAGTGGACAGGGAACCAAAAACATTCAGTACTTC. Amino acid sequence: CASSGQGTKNIQYF.

This clone was counted a single time. The chain joins TRBV19 to TRBJ2-7; D uncertain. Germline V gene sequence: CDR1 LNHDA, CDR2 SQIVND (reference sequence). The CDR3 length is 13 residues. The V and J ends lost 4 bases and 4 bases respectively, with 11 bases between them. As DNA, the CDR3 is TGTGCCAGTAGTACAGTTTGGGGATACGAGCAGTACTTC. This codes for CASSTVWGYEQYF.

The rearrangement joins TRBV5-4 to TRBJ1-6; 7 nucleotides match TRBD1. The CDR3 runs to 15 residues. J gave up 4 bases and V 4 bases, and 5 bases lay outside the gene matches. CDR1 and CDR2 (germline): SGHNT, YYREEE (reference sequence). The DNA for the CDR3 is TGTGCCAGCAGCACACCGACAGGGTATAATTCACCCCTCCACTTT. Protein: CASSTPTGYNSPLHF.

The chain employs TRBV6-1 and TRBJ2-4, with unresolved D. Germline CDR1 reads MNHNS; CDR2 reads SASEGT. V lost 0 bases and J lost 9, with 9 bases in between. The CDR3 is made up of 13 amino acids. Written as DNA, the CDR3 is TGTGCCAGCAGTGAAGCGCTGGGGTTCATTCAGTACTTC. This translates into CASSEALGFIQYF.

The chain carries TRBV29-1 and TRBJ1-2; D gene uncertain. Germline CDR1 and CDR2: SQVTM and ANQGSEA. This CDR3 has 10 residues. The CDR3 protein is CVEDSYGYTF. CDR3 bases: TGCGTGGAGGATAGCTATGGCTACACCTTC.

This clone was picked up many times. The chain links TRBV6-1 to TRBJ2-3; D remains ambiguous. V lost 6 bases and J lost 6, with 4 bases in between. The length of the CDR3 is 10 residues. Germline CDR1 MNHNS, CDR2 SASEGT. The CDR3 DNA reads as TGTGCCAGCAGGGCGGATACGCAGTATTTT. Amino acids: CASRADTQYF.